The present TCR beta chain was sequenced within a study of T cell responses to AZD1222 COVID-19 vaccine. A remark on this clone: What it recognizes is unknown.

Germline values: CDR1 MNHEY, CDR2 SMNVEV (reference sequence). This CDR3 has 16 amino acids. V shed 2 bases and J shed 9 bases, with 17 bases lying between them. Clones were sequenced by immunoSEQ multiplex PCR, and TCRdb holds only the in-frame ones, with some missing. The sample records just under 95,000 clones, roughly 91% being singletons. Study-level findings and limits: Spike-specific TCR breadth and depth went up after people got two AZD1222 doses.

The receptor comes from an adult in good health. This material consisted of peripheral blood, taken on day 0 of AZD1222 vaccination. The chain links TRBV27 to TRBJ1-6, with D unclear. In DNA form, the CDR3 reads TGTGCCAGCAGTTTACTACCCGGACCCGGACGTTCACCCCTCCACTTT. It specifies CASSLLPGPGRSPLHF.